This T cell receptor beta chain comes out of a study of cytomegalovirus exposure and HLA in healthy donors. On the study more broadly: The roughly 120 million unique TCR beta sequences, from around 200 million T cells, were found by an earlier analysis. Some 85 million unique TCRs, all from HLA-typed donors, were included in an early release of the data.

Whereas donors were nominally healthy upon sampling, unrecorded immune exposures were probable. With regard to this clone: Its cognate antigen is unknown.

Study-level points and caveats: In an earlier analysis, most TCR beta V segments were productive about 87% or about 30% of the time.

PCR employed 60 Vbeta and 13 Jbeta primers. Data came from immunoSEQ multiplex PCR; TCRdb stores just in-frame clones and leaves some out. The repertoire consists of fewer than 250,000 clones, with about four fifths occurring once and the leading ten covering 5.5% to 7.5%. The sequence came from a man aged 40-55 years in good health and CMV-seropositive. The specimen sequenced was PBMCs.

DNA for the CDR3: TGTGCCTGGGGACTTGAACAGGGTAACTCACCCCTCCACTTT. This gives the protein CAWGLEQGNSPLHF. The rearrangement uses TRBV30 and TRBJ1-6, with D maybe TRBD1 (6 bases). The CDR3 spans 14 residues. CDR1 GTSNPN and CDR2 SVGIG come from the germline V gene (reference sequence). V dropped 5 bases and J dropped 10 bases, with 18 bases sitting between them. Full variable domain (rest looked up from reference TRBV30 and TRBJ1-6): SQTIHQWPATLVQPVGSPLSLECTVEGTSNPNLYWYRQAAGRGLQLLFYSVGIGQISSEVPQNLSASRPQDRQFILSSKKLLLSDSGFYLCAWGLEQGNSPLHFGNGTRLTVT.